The 16 T cell receptor beta chains below were found in one sample sequenced in a study of siplizumab effects on memory and regulatory T cells. Assay used: immunoSEQ multiplex PCR; TCRdb lists only in-frame clones, some missing. The sample lists 50,000 or so clones, more than 85% seen once, with 0.35% in the top ten. The sample taken for sequencing was naive CD8+ T cells sorted from blood. The source of these receptors is a human donor in good health.

V and J are TRBV6-5 and TRBJ2-2; 7 bases are a match to TRBD1. The CDR3 contains 16 residues. The ends lost 2 bases at V and 4 bases at J; junction bases unmatched: 7. CDR1 is MNHEY, CDR2 SVGAGI, per germline. The CDR3: CASSYGRGPSTGELFF. In DNA form, the CDR3 reads TGTGCCAGCAGTTACGGTAGGGGGCCGAGCACCGGGGAGCTGTTTTTT.

This chain connects TRBV9 to TRBJ2-1; tentative D call: TRBD2 (6 bases). The V and J ends lost 0 bases and 2 bases respectively, with 9 bases between them. The CDR3 has 15 amino acids. Germline lookup yields CDR1 SGDLS and CDR2 YYNGEE. CDR3 residues: CASSVVGGTYNEQFF. The CDR3 bases are TGTGCCAGCAGCGTAGTCGGGGGTACCTACAATGAGCAGTTCTTC.

This clone has only one observation. The rearrangement uses TRBV2 and TRBJ2-3; D gene uncertain. Trimming left V 6 bases short and J 0 bases short, with 10 bases between. This CDR3 region has 14 residues. Germline V gives CDR1 SNHLY, CDR2 FYNNEI. CDR3 bases: TGTGCCAGCAGCCCCACAACTAGCACAGATACGCAGTATTTT. Protein product: CASSPTTSTDTQYF.

This rearrangement joins TRBV5-6 to TRBJ1-2, with unresolved D. Trimming pared 2 bases from V and 6 bases from J, leaving 11 bases between. CDR3 length equals 13 residues. Germline loops: CDR1 SGHDT, CDR2 YYEEEE. The CDR3 loop reads CASSLSFPHGYTF. The CDR3 coding sequence is TGTGCCAGCAGCTTATCCTTTCCCCATGGCTACACCTTC.

The chain uses TRBV19 and TRBJ2-5, with 7 bases fitting TRBD1. The CDR3 is made up of 14 amino acids. V was clipped by 4 bases and J by 1 base; unmatched bases: 3. Germline CDR1 is LNHDA and CDR2 is SQIVND (reference sequence). CDR3: CASSTWDSQETQYF. The CDR3 DNA reads TGTGCCAGTAGTACCTGGGACAGCCAAGAGACCCAGTACTTC.

The rearrangement joins TRBV19 to TRBJ1-2, with 9 bases identical to TRBD1. There are 17 residues in the CDR3. Germline V lookup: CDR1 LNHDA, CDR2 SQIVND (reference sequence). Germline trimming cut 4 bases from V and 8 bases from J; bases unmatched to any gene: 17. Here the CDR3 reads CASSTSLGQGLTGGYTF. The CDR3 DNA reads as TGTGCCAGTAGTACGTCTCTCGGACAGGGGCTTACTGGGGGCTACACCTTC.

This clone was found once. The V gene is TRBV10-1, the J gene TRBJ2-2; no clear D. Germline V gene sequence: CDR1 WNHNN, CDR2 SYGVQD (reference sequence). CDR3 length: 13 residues. The V and J ends lost 2 bases and 3 bases respectively, with 4 bases between them. DNA of the CDR3: TGCGCCAGCAGTGAGCCTTACACCGGGGAGCTGTTTTTT. This sequence encodes CASSEPYTGELFF.

V gene TRBV29-1 combines with J gene TRBJ2-7, with 7 bases fitting TRBD1. The germline V gene has CDR1 SQVTM and CDR2 ANQGSEA. Germline trimming cut 0 bases from V and 3 bases from J; bases unmatched to any gene: 11. This CDR3 has 16 amino acids. Here the CDR3 reads CSVEDLVKGGDYEQYF. The CDR3 region has the DNA TGCAGCGTTGAAGATCTCGTCAAAGGGGGCGACTACGAGCAGTACTTC.

CDR3 in DNA: TGTGCCAGCAGCGAGCAGGGGGGTTGGAACTATGGCTACACCTTC. This gives the protein CASSEQGGWNYGYTF. The chain employs TRBV6-5 and TRBJ1-2, with 7 bases fitting TRBD1. The germline CDR1 and CDR2 sequences are MNHEY and SVGAGI. J lost 2 bases, V lost 6 bases, and 9 bases had no gene match. CDR3 length equals 15 residues.

The chain's CDR3 is CASMHRRAPYEQYF. DNA of the CDR3: TGTGCCAGCATGCACCGCAGAGCCCCCTACGAGCAGTACTTC. This chain joins TRBV2 and TRBJ2-7; no reliable D call. V lost 7 bases and J 2 bases, leaving 15 bases between the germline ends. Germline loops: CDR1 SNHLY, CDR2 FYNNEI. The CDR3 is 14 amino acids. Together with reference TRBV2 and TRBJ2-7, the CDR3 gives the full variable domain: EPEVTQTPSHQVTQMGQEVILRCVPISNHLYFYWYRQILGQKVEFLVSFYNNEISEKSEIFDDQFSVERPDGSNFTLKIRSTKLEDSAMYFCASMHRRAPYEQYFGPGTRLTVT.

CDR3 DNA: TGCGCCAGCAGCCAAGAACCGGGACTCGGCACAGATACGCAGTATTTT. Amino acid sequence: CASSQEPGLGTDTQYF. J is TRBJ2-3 and V is TRBV4-1, with D perhaps TRBD2 (6 bases). Between the trimmed V and J ends, which lost 0 bases and 1 base, there was a span of 11 bases. The V gene's germline CDR1 is MGHRA and CDR2 YSYEKL. The CDR3 has 16 residues.

J is TRBJ2-7 and V is TRBV11-1; D is uncertain. Germline-derived CDR1 and CDR2 are SGHAT and FQDESV (reference sequence). V gave up 5 bases and J gave up 3 bases, with 8 bases separating them. The CDR3 runs to 12 residues. CDR3 bases: TGTGCCAGCAGCCCTCATGACTACGAGCAGTACTTC. It specifies CASSPHDYEQYF. The full variable domain, completed using reference TRBV11-1 and TRBJ2-7, is EAEVAQSPRYKITEKSQAVAFWCDPISGHATLYWYRQILGQGPELLVQFQDESVVDDSQLPKDRFSAERLKGVDSTLKIQPAELGDSAMYLCASSPHDYEQYFGPGTRLTVT.

The chain couples TRBV5-6 to TRBJ2-5; TRBD1 agrees at 8 bases. The CDR3 has 13 amino acids. The germline CDR1 and CDR2 sequences are SGHDT and YYEEEE. With 9 bases clipped from V and 4 bases from J, the junction kept 8 bases outside the gene matches. CDR3 sequence: CATRPQGVETQYF. For the CDR3, the DNA is TGTGCCACCCGGCCACAGGGGGTAGAGACCCAGTACTTC.

This chain uses TRBV7-9 with TRBJ1-1, with D unclear. Germline V gene lookup returns CDR1 SEHNR and CDR2 FQNEAQ (reference sequence). The CDR3 extends over 14 amino acids. Deletions cut 1 base from V and 5 bases from J, with 11 bases between. Here the CDR3 DNA reads TGTGCCAGCAGCTTAGTCGTCCACGGGACTGAAGCTTTCTTT. It specifies CASSLVVHGTEAFF. Based on the CDR3 plus reference TRBV7-9 and TRBJ1-1, the full variable domain is DTGVSQNPRHKITKRGQNVTFRCDPISEHNRLYWYRQTLGQGPEFLTYFQNEAQLEKSRLLSDRFSAERPKGSFSTLEIQRTEQGDSAMYLCASSLVVHGTEAFFGQGTRLTVV.

V and J are TRBV9 and TRBJ1-1; possible D gene TRBD1, 6 bases. This CDR3 is built from 15 residues. The germline CDR1 and CDR2 sequences are SGDLS and YYNGEE. Trimming left V 3 bases short and J 2 bases short, with 14 bases between. This CDR3 reads CASSGTGTPNTEAFF. CDR3 in DNA: TGTGCCAGCAGCGGAACCGGGACACCCAACACTGAAGCTTTCTTT.

J is TRBJ1-4 and V is TRBV5-4; TRBD1 matches at 7 bases. The CDR3 length is 14 residues. Germline loops: CDR1 SGHNT, CDR2 YYREEE (reference sequence). Trimming cost V 4 bases and J 4 bases; bases outside gene matches: 4. The DNA for the CDR3 is TGTGCCAGCAGCCCAGGGGGGATTAATGAAAAACTGTTTTTT. This encodes CASSPGGINEKLFF.